This T cell receptor (beta chain) was captured in a study of immune evolution from preneoplasia to lung adenocarcinoma. The study, taken as a whole, reports: Top clone share appeared to fall from AAH through AIS, MIA, adenocarcinoma. Highest clonality occurred in KRAS-mutant, not EGFR-mutant or double wild-type, nodules.

After pathologic assessment, macro-dissection selected premalignant or tumor cells for extraction. In germline, CDR1 is SGHNT, CDR2 YYREEE (reference sequence). With V trimmed by 4 bases and J by 7 bases, 11 bases remained unmatched. The CDR3 extends over 15 amino acids. Comments on this clone: Its cognate antigen is unknown.

Sequencing used immunoSEQ multiplex PCR; TCRdb keeps in-frame clones, though not all of them. The repertoire holds roughly 5,000 clones, with around 77% as singletons. The receptor was derived from a person aged 55-80 years with lung adenocarcinoma. This chain joins TRBV5-4 and TRBJ1-1, with 9 bases aligning to TRBD1. Sequenced: FFPE minimally invasive lung adenocarcinoma tissue. CDR3 DNA sequence: TGTGCCAGCAGCCCCTACCAGGGGACAGGGTATGAAGCTTTCTTT. Residues: CASSPYQGTGYEAFF. Supplemented by reference TRBV5-4 and TRBJ1-1, the full variable domain reads ETGVTQSPTHLIKTRGQQVTLRCSSQSGHNTVSWYQQALGQGPQFIFQYYREEENGRGNFPPRFSGLQFPNYSSELNVNALELDDSALYLCASSPYQGTGYEAFFGQGTRLTVV.